This T cell receptor beta chain was documented in a study of blood T cell repertoires in COVID-19 (TCRdb year 2020). At the level of the whole study: Samples from collaborators originated in the United States, Italy and Spain and spanned both the acute and convalescent phases of COVID-19. A de-identified subject ID, COVID-19 status, age in years and sex were almost always included in the sample metadata. Where available, HLA class I and class II types were obtained from metadata supplied by the sample provider rather than from assay-based typing. The dataset comprised deeply sampled blood TCRbeta repertoires from subjects exposed to, actively infected with, or recovered from COVID-19. The prospective study material was composed of cDNA or gDNA derived from T cells, B-cell-depleted T cells, or PBMCs. The repertoires were released in a freely available public database meant as a resource for research on the immune response to SARS-CoV-2. Samples were obtained from the ongoing ImmuneRACE study (first 160 participants) and from roughly 1,300 subjects provided by 6 global collaborators. The full study reports these points: Clinical and demographic metadata were provided uncurated, with the amount varying by source and participant.

On this clone: Which antigen it targets is not known. Per-nucleotide qualities are absent, and no much larger clonotype sits a single base away.

Participants in the prospective study were aged about 18 to 95 years, lived in 20 to 30 United States geographic areas, and enrolled through a virtual design. Cohort assignment in the prospective study relied on participant-reported clinical history from a screening survey and a study questionnaire. Each participant in the prospective study had whole blood, serum and a nasopharyngeal or oropharyngeal swab collected by mobile phlebotomists. Additional blood draws and questionnaires over a 2-month period could optionally be provided by prospective study participants. Blood samples from the prospective study were shipped frozen or at room temperature prior to DNA extraction. From cysteine to phenylalanine, the CDR3 is 15 amino acids long. Of all the DNA, just the CDR3 is kept, 45 bases in frame from base 1. V has 4 bases trimmed and J has 6 bases trimmed; junction bases matching no gene number 9. CDR1 and CDR2 were assigned from the germline V gene as SGHRS and YFSETQ.

The immunoSEQ Assay, a bias-controlled multiplex PCR, was used to amplify TCRbeta CDR3 regions from genomic DNA. The authors processed their data as follows. Nucleated cell counts per sample were estimated from amplification of reference gene primers within the assay. Sequence reads were collapsed and filtered to measure the absolute abundance of every unique TCRbeta CDR3 rearrangement. Productive Simpson clonality was computed per sample as the square root of Simpson's diversity index over productive rearrangements. TCRdb limited this immuneACCESS table to in-frame rearrangements with V and J called. A share of clones is missing; checked studies link under half to unresolved V genes, and the rest is unexplained. The V and J calls and clone size were taken over from that table, and D and trimming were inferred from the DNA. The sample yields about 200,000 clones; roughly 82% were counted once. 4% to 6.5% of the sample rests with the top ten.

Material for sequencing was PBMCs or T cells enriched from blood (not recorded which). Recombination linked TRBV5-1 to TRBJ2-2; 7 bases in the junction line up with TRBD1. This TCR derives from a woman aged 55-69 years with acute COVID-19. The DNA sequence is TGCGCCAGCAGCCCTGTGGGACAGCCGGCCGGGGAGCTGTTTTTT. Its translation reads: CASSPVGQPAGELFF.